Shown below are 14 T cell receptor beta chains from a single sample sequenced in a study of spatial heterogeneity in lung cancer. Study findings and constraints: Tumors with more nonsynonymous mutations had more expanded intratumoral alpha and beta TCRs.

TCRdb ran MiXCR on the 5' RACE reads and lists one entry per CDR3 protein. The sample has more than 5,000 distinct CDR3 sequences; over 3.5% are singletons. These receptors lack a known antigen. Time point meaning: sample taken at primary tumor resection. This specimen consisted of lung tumor tissue, obtained at surgery. The receptors were sampled from a female donor with early-stage non-small cell lung cancer.

This clonotype occurred many times. CDR3: CASSFGRGMANEKLFF. DNA for the CDR3: TGTGCCAGCAGCTTTGGCAGGGGAATGGCTAATGAAAAACTGTTTTTT. V and J are TRBV7-6 and TRBJ1-4; possibly TRBD1 for D (6 bases). The CDR3 consists of 16 residues. Trimming took 3 bases from V and 3 from J, leaving 14 bases between them. CDR1 and CDR2 (germline): SGHVS, FNYEAQ.

This clonotype has ten or more counts. V gene TRBV7-9 combines with J gene TRBJ1-5; D not certain. The CDR3 consists of 12 residues. CDR1 is SEHNR and CDR2 is FQNEAQ in the germline V gene (reference sequence). Trimming shortened V by 5 bases and J by 7 bases, and 9 bases separated the two germline ends. CDR3 sequence (DNA): TGTGCCAGCAGCCCAATGGGACAGCCCCAGCATTTT. It codes for CASSPMGQPQHF.

This clonotype has a count of ten or more. The V and J genes are TRBV5-1 and TRBJ2-7; no clear D. V was pared by 4 bases and J by 6 bases, with 14 bases between. Germline CDR1 reads SGHRS; CDR2 reads YFSETQ. The CDR3 is 13 amino acids. The CDR3 region has the DNA TGCGCCAGCAGCATTGGGGTACGTGGCGAGCAGTACTTC. The encoded protein is CASSIGVRGEQYF.

This clonotype counts as medium-sized. The genes are TRBV5-1 and TRBJ1-2; 8 bases match TRBD1. After removal of 4 bases from V and 11 bases from J, the junction contained 16 bases not matched to a gene. The CDR3 length is 15 residues. In germline, CDR1 is SGHRS, CDR2 YFSETQ. This chain's CDR3 is CASSLEPTGAVWYTF. CDR3 in DNA: TGCGCCAGCAGCCTGGAGCCGACAGGGGCGGTTTGGTACACCTTC.

This clonotype was counted many times. The J gene is TRBJ2-5, the V gene TRBV27; D is unclear. The V and J ends lost 8 bases and 2 bases respectively, with 18 bases between them. Germline V gene data show CDR1 as MNHEY and CDR2 as SMNVEV (reference sequence). CDR3 size: 15 residues. The CDR3, as DNA: TGTGCCAGCGGGTCTAGAGTGCGTGGACAAGAGACCCAGTACTTC. This encodes CASGSRVRGQETQYF.

By frequency in the sample, this clonotype is medium-sized. The V call is TRBV29-1, the J call TRBJ1-1, with unresolved D. Germline V gene lookup returns CDR1 SQVTM and CDR2 ANQGSEA. With 0 bases removed from V and 5 bases from J, the gap between germline ends came to 10 bases. The CDR3 is 13 residues long. The CDR3 here is CSVEDREGTEAFF. The CDR3 DNA is TGCAGCGTTGAAGATAGGGAAGGGACTGAAGCTTTCTTT.

This clonotype was recorded at least ten times. This rearrangement joins TRBV7-9 to TRBJ1-6; D perhaps matches TRBD1 (6 bases). The germline gives CDR1 SEHNR, CDR2 FQNEAQ (reference sequence). V lost 3 bases and J 10 bases, leaving 16 bases between the germline ends. The CDR3 spans 15 residues. For the CDR3, the DNA is TGTGCCAGCAGCTTGGACGGGGGGCTACGGTCACCCCTCCACTTT. Translating gives CASSLDGGLRSPLHF.

This clonotype was recorded at least ten times. The chain combines TRBV7-9 with TRBJ1-1, with D possibly being TRBD1 (5 bases). The CDR3 loop spans 13 amino acids. Per germline, CDR1 SEHNR and CDR2 FQNEAQ (reference sequence). V was clipped by 6 bases and J by 2 bases, with 10 bases between them. The CDR3 region is CASSFDSNTEAFF. Written as DNA, the CDR3 is TGTGCCAGCAGTTTCGACAGTAACACTGAAGCTTTCTTT.

Details on this clonotype: Possible read error: a much larger clone is one base away. This rearrangement joins TRBV7-2 to TRBJ1-2; D is possibly TRBD1 (6 bases). The germline gives CDR1 SGHTA, CDR2 FQGNSA. The CDR3 extends over 16 amino acids. In DNA, the CDR3 is TGTGCCAGCAGCTTAGTCTCAGGGGAGGGGAGCTATGGCTACAACTTC. Encoded protein: CASSLVSGEGSYGYNF.

This clonotype was recorded a few times. V is TRBV5-4 and J is TRBJ2-1; 12 nucleotides align to TRBD2. CDR3 length: 15 amino acids. The germline CDR1 and CDR2 sequences are SGHNT and YYREEE (reference sequence). The V and J ends lost 6 bases and 6 bases, in that order; junction bases with no gene match: 7. CDR3 DNA sequence: TGTGCCAGCACCCTAGCGGGAGGGCCCTCCAATGAGCAGTTCTTC. The encoded protein is CASTLAGGPSNEQFF.

This clonotype was detected many times. This chain links TRBV28 with TRBJ2-3, with 10 bases identical to TRBD1. Germline loops: CDR1 MDHEN, CDR2 SYDVKM. Trimming cost V 3 bases and J 2 bases; bases outside gene matches: 5. The CDR3 sequence is 16 residues long. DNA for the CDR3: TGTGCCAGCAGTTTCCGGGACAGGGGTTACACAGATACGCAGTATTTT. Its translation is CASSFRDRGYTDTQYF.

This clonotype was counted only a few times. V and J are TRBV28 and TRBJ2-5; D gene uncertain. V lost 10 bases and J lost 2, with 8 bases in between. Germline loops: CDR1 MDHEN, CDR2 SYDVKM. The CDR3 extends over 11 amino acids. CDR3 bases: TGTGCCACGCTTAATCAAGAGACCCAGTACTTC. This sequence encodes CATLNQETQYF.

About this clonotype itself: The junction shows a germline mismatch at one end, possibly a read error. The rearrangement uses TRBV6-2 or TRBV6-3 and TRBJ2-1; 8 bases are a match to TRBD2. Germline V gene data show CDR1 as MNHEY and CDR2 as SVGEGT. This CDR3 is built from 15 residues. The CDR3: CERRYPGLEGGEKFF. In nucleotides, the CDR3 is TGTGAAAGAAGGTACCCGGGACTAGAGGGAGGTGAGAAGTTCTTC.

This clonotype rates as large (0.1 to 1%). This chain connects TRBV10-3 to TRBJ2-5; the D is unclear. The germline V and J ends were trimmed by 4 bases and 5 bases, with 11 bases remaining between them. Germline V CDR1 and CDR2: ENHRY, SYGVKD. CDR3 length: 13 residues. The CDR3 nucleotides are TGTGCCATCAGTGGCCTATATACGGAGACCCAGTACTTC. This codes for CAISGLYTETQYF.